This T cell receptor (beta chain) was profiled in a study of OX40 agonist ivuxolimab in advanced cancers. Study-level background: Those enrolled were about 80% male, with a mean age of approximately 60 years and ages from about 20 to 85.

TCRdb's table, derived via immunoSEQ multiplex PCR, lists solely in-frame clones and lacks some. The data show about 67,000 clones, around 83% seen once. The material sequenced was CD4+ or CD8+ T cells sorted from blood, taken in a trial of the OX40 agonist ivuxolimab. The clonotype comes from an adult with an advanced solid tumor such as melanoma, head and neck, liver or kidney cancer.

In nucleotides, the CDR3 is TGCGCCAGCAGCCAAGATCTTTCCAAGGACAGGGTGTTTTATCAGCCCCAGCATTTT. It specifies CASSQDLSKDRVFYQPQHF. The rearrangement uses TRBV4-1 and TRBJ1-5, with 8 bases identical to TRBD1. With V trimmed by 0 bases and J by 5 bases, 15 bases remained unmatched. CDR1 and CDR2 from the germline V gene are MGHRA and YSYEKL. CDR3 size: 19 residues.